This note documents a single T cell receptor (beta chain) sequence. This entry comes from a study of blood T cell repertoires in COVID-19. In the source study's methods: Reference gene primer amplification gave nucleated cell count estimates. Data came from immunoSEQ multiplex PCR; TCRdb stores just in-frame clones and leaves some out. That table supplies the V and J calls and clone size; D and trimming were determined from the DNA. The top ten clones hold roughly 6.6% of a sample with approximately 190,000 clones, around 83% of them seen once. The CDR3 is 16 amino acids. The germline V gene encodes CDR1 WNHNN and CDR2 SYGVQD (reference sequence). V was pared by 2 bases and J by 4 bases, with 15 bases between.

The clonotype was recovered from a woman aged 40 to 55 with acute or convalescent COVID-19. V is TRBV10-1 and J is TRBJ1-5; perhaps TRBD1 as D (5 bases). The sample taken for sequencing was peripheral blood. CDR3 amino acids: CASSESNGRGNQPQHF. Written as DNA, the CDR3 is TGCGCCAGCAGTGAGAGCAACGGACGGGGGAATCAGCCCCAGCATTTT.